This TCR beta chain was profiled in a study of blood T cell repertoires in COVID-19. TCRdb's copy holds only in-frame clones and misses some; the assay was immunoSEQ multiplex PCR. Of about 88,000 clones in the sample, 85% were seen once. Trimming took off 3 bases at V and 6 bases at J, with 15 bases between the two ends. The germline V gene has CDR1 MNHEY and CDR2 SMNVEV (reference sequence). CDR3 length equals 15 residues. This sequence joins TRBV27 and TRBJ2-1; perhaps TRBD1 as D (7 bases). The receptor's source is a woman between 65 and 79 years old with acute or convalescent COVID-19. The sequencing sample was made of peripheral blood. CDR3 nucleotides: TGTGCCAGCAGTTTCACCGGAGGGGGCCTCAATGAGCAGTTCTTC. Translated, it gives CASSFTGGGLNEQFF.